The 5 T cell receptor beta chains below were found in one sample sequenced in a study of blood T cell repertoires in COVID-19. TCRdb keeps only in-frame clones here, not all; method: immunoSEQ multiplex PCR. The table shows around 140,000 clones, with approximately 88% occurring only once. The sequenced sample was peripheral blood. The origin of the receptors is a woman aged 45-59 years with acute or convalescent COVID-19.

This clone was counted a single time. This chain links TRBV12-5 with TRBJ2-5, with TRBD2 identical over 8 bases. Germline CDR1 reads LGHNT; CDR2 reads FRNRAP. This CDR3 comprises 17 residues. The V and J ends lost 1 base and 3 bases, in that order; junction bases with no gene match: 10. CDR3 residues: CASGLGVGTRQKETQYF. The CDR3 coding sequence is TGTGCTAGTGGTTTGGGGGTCGGGACTAGGCAAAAAGAGACCCAGTACTTC.

The CDR3 reads CASSLVGAGDNQPQHF. For the CDR3, the DNA is TGTGCCAGCAGCTTAGTCGGGGCAGGGGACAATCAGCCCCAGCATTTT. This sequence joins TRBV7-9 and TRBJ1-5, with D possibly being TRBD1 (6 bases). With 1 base removed from V and 3 bases from J, the gap between germline ends came to 13 bases. This CDR3 comprises 16 residues. CDR1 is SEHNR and CDR2 is FQNEAQ in the germline V gene (reference sequence).

J is TRBJ1-3 and V is TRBV10-3; TRBD1 is a possible D gene (6 bases). The CDR3 length is 16 residues. Trimming shortened V by 11 bases and J by 0 bases, and 20 bases separated the two germline ends. In germline, CDR1 is ENHRY, CDR2 SYGVKD. In nucleotides, the CDR3 is TGTGCCGTTAGAGTCCTCAGGGGTAACTCTGGAAACACCATATATTTT. It translates to CAVRVLRGNSGNTIYF.

The chain employs TRBV30 and TRBJ2-1, with unresolved D. Looked up from germline, CDR1 is GTSNPN and CDR2 is SVGIG (reference sequence). Between the trimmed V and J ends, which lost 0 bases and 7 bases, there was a span of 7 bases. This CDR3 spans 12 amino acids. CDR3 region: CAWSVLENEQFF. CDR3 sequence (DNA): TGTGCCTGGAGTGTACTGGAGAATGAGCAGTTCTTC. Filled out from reference TRBV30 and TRBJ2-1, the complete variable domain reads SQTIHQWPATLVQPVGSPLSLECTVEGTSNPNLYWYRQAAGRGLQLLFYSVGIGQISSEVPQNLSASRPQDRQFILSSKKLLLSDSGFYLCAWSVLENEQFFGPGTRLTVL.

With regard to this clone: Other DNA sequences of this sample code for an identical CDR3. The V and J genes are TRBV18 and TRBJ2-7; 9 nucleotides align to TRBD1. CDR3 size: 14 residues. J was trimmed by 2 bases and V by 6 bases; bases with no gene match: 5. Germline V gene sequence: CDR1 KGHSH, CDR2 LQKENI. The CDR3 loop reads CASSQGDRAYEQYF. Here the CDR3 DNA reads TGTGCCAGCTCCCAGGGGGACAGGGCCTACGAGCAGTACTTC. Full variable domain (remainder filled in from reference TRBV18 and TRBJ2-7): NAGVMQNPRHLVRRRGQEARLRCSPMKGHSHVYWYRQLPEEGLKFMVYLQKENIIDESGMPKERFSAEFPKEGPSILRIQQVVRGDSAAYFCASSQGDRAYEQYFGPGTRLTVT.